This T cell receptor beta chain derives from a study of cytomegalovirus exposure and HLA in healthy donors. Study details: A subsequent analysis reported that the 120 or so validation repertoires were produced on the same platform that had also been used for the 666 first-cohort repertoires.

Comment on this clone: Its antigen is unidentified.

Assay: immunoSEQ multiplex PCR; the TCRdb copy retains only in-frame clones and omits some. This sample has about 110,000 clones, with almost 96% found just once. The donors were members of the approximately 120-subject validation cohort (separate from the approximately 670-subject first cohort). Study-level results: Some 150 TCR beta chains were listed as cytomegalovirus-associated.

Germline V gene sequence: CDR1 ENHRY, CDR2 SYGVKD. Trimming left V 0 bases short and J 5 bases short, with 7 bases between. CDR3 length: 13 amino acids. The receptor was derived from a woman aged 18-29 years in good health and CMV-seronegative. V gene TRBV10-3 combines with J gene TRBJ1-1; D gene unclear. Material for sequencing was PBMCs. CDR3 coding DNA: TGTGCCATCAGTGAGTCGAGGGATACTGAAGCTTTCTTT. Protein product: CAISESRDTEAFF.